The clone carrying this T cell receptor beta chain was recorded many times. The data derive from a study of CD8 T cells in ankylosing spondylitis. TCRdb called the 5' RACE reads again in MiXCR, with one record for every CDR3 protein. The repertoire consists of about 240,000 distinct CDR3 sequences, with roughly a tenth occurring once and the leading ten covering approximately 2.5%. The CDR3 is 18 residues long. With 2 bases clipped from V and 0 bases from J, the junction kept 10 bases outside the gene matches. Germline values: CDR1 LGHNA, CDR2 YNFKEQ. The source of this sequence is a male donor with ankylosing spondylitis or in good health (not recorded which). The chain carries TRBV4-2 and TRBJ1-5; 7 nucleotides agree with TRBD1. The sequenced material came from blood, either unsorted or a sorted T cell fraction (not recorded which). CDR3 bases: TGTGCCAGCAGCCAATACGGGACAGACGAATATAGCAATCAGCCCCAGCATTTT. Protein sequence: CASSQYGTDEYSNQPQHF.